This TCR beta chain was obtained from a study of shared clonotypes between healthy human individuals. Across the whole study: Each donor had three CD4 naive, three CD4 memory, two CD8 naive and one CD8 memory plate. Findings of the study overall: Sequencing depth was a factor that was expected to affect clonotype sharing among donors. Across a handful of donors, naive CD4 shared roughly 5.1%, naive CD8 approximately 3.5%, memory CD4 roughly 2.1%, memory CD8 about 0.4%.

Only in-frame clones appear in the TCRdb table, and some are missing; sequencing was by immunoSEQ multiplex PCR. The repertoire consists of some 1,100,000 clones, with around 82% occurring once and the leading ten covering roughly 0.56%. The CDR3 extends over 13 amino acids. V was clipped by 3 bases and J by 6 bases, with 11 bases between them. Germline CDR1 and CDR2: ENHRY and SYGVKD. Note on this clone: Its antigen remains unknown.

The genes are TRBV10-3 and TRBJ1-2, with unresolved D. This sequence was found in a young man in good health. Some clones in this sample may be carry-over from other donors' samples. The sample taken for sequencing was memory CD4+ T cells from PBMCs. Subset defined: CD45RA-negative fraction. The chain's CDR3 is CAISDNSLHGYTF. CDR3 coding DNA: TGTGCCATCAGTGATAACAGCCTACATGGCTACACCTTC.